This T cell receptor beta chain was captured by sequencing in a study of T-cell memory formation after mild COVID-19. Study in general: In these data, TCR clusters were largely donor specific.

This clonotype occurred a few times. What it binds is not known. Germline CDR1 is SGHRS and CDR2 is YFSETQ. The length of the CDR3 is 14 residues. The V end lost 2 bases, the J end lost 7 bases, and 15 bases lay between the germline ends. TCRdb reanalysed the 5' RACE reads using MiXCR and keeps one entry per CDR3 protein. Of about 350,000 distinct CDR3 sequences listed, roughly an eighth are singletons. Broader study findings: Among contracting clones, CD4+ were mainly CM/EM and CD8+ enriched in EMRA. Pre-infection memory harbored some responding clones, suggesting cross-reactive memory joined. A second wave expanding day 15 to 37 was CD4+-biased; contracting clones were balanced.

What was sequenced was PBMCs or a T cell subset sorted from them (not recorded which). This chain uses TRBV5-1 with TRBJ1-1; D is unclear. The clonotype comes from a man between 18 and 35 years old who had mild COVID-19 (a few samples of this study predate the infection). Cell type and time point are not known. CDR3 region: CASSLPNIGSEAFF. CDR3 coding DNA: TGCGCCAGCAGCTTACCGAACATTGGAAGTGAAGCTTTCTTT.